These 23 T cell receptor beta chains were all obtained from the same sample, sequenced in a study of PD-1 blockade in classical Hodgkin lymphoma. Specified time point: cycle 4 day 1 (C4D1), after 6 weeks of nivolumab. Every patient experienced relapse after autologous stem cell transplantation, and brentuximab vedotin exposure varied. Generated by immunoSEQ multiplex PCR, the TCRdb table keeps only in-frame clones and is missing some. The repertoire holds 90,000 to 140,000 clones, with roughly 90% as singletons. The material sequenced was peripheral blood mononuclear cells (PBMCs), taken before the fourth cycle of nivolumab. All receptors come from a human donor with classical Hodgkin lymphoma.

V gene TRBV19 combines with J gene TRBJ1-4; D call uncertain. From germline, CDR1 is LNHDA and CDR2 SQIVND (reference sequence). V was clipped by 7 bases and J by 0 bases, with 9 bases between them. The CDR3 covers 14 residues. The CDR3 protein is CASTSVATNEKLFF. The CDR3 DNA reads TGTGCCAGTACATCGGTTGCAACTAATGAAAAACTGTTTTTT.

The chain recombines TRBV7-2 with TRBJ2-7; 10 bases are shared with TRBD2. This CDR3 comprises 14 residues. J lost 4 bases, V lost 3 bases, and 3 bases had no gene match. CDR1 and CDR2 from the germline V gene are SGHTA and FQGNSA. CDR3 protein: CASSFGTSAYEQYF. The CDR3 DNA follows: TGTGCCAGCAGCTTCGGGACTAGCGCTTACGAGCAGTACTTC.

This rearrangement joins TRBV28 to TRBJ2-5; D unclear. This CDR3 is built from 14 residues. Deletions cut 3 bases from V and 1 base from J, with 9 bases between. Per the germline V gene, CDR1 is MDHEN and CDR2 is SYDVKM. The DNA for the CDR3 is TGTGCCAGCAGTTTTGGTAGAAGCCAAGAGACCCAGTACTTC. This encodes CASSFGRSQETQYF.

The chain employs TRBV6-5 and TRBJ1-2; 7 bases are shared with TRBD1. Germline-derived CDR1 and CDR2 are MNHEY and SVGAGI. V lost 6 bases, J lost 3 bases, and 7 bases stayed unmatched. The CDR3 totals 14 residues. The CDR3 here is CASSYRQGDYGYTF. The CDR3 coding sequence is TGTGCCAGCAGCTATCGTCAGGGGGACTATGGCTACACCTTC.

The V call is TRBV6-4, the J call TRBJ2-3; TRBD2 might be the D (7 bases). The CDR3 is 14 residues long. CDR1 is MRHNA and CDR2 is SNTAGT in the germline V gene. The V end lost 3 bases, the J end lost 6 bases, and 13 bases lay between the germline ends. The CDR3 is CASSERGGYDTQYF. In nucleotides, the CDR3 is TGTGCCAGCAGTGAGAGGGGGGGATATGATACGCAGTATTTT.

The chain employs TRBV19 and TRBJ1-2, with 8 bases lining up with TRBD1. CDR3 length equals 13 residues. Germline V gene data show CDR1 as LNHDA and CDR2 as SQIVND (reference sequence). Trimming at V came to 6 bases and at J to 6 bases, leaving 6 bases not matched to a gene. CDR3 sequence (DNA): TGTGCCAGTAGGTCGACAGGGGTTGATGGCTACACCTTC. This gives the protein CASRSTGVDGYTF.

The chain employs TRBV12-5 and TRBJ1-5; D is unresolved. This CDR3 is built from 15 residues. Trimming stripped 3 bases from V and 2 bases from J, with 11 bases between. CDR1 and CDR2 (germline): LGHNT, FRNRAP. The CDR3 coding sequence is TGTGCTAGTGGTTTAGAAGGGCTCGGCAATCAGCCCCAGCATTTT. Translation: CASGLEGLGNQPQHF.

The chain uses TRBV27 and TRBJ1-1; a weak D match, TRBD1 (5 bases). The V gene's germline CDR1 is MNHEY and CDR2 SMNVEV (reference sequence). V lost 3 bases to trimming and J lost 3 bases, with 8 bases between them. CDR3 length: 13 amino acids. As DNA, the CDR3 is TGTGCCAGCAGTTTCAGGGTGGACACTGAAGCTTTCTTT. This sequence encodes CASSFRVDTEAFF.

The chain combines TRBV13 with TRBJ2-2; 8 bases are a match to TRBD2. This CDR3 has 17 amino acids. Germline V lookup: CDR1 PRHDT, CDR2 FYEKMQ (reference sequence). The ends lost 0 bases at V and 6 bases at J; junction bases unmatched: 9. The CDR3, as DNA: TGTGCCAGCAGCTTAGGGTCGGGAGCGGGAGCCCCCGGGGAGCTGTTTTTT. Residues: CASSLGSGAGAPGELFF.

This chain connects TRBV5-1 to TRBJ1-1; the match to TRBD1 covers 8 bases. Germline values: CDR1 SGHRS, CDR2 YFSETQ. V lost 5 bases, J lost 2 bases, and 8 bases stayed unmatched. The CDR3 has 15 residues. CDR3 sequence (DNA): TGCGCCAGCAGGGGACAGGAGGGAGTTAACACTGAAGCTTTCTTT. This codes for CASRGQEGVNTEAFF. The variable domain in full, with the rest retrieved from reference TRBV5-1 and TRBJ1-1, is KAGVTQTPRYLIKTRGQQVTLSCSPISGHRSVSWYQQTPGQGLQFLFEYFSETQRNKGNFPGRFSGRQFSNSRSEMNVSTLELGDSALYLCASRGQEGVNTEAFFGQGTRLTVV.

CDR3 sequence (DNA): TGTGCCAGCAGCCAGGTGTGGGACAGAACCTACGAGCAGTACTTC. This encodes CASSQVWDRTYEQYF. The J gene is TRBJ2-7, the V gene TRBV14; the match to TRBD1 covers 7 bases. The CDR3 extends over 15 amino acids. J gave up 2 bases and V 3 bases, and 7 bases lay outside the gene matches. The germline gives CDR1 SGHDN, CDR2 FVKESK.

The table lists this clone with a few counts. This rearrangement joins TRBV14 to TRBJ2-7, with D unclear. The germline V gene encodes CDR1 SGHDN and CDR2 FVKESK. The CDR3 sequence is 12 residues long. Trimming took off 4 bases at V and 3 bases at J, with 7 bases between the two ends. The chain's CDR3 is CASSPANYEQYF. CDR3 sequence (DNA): TGTGCCAGCAGCCCCGCCAACTACGAGCAGTACTTC.

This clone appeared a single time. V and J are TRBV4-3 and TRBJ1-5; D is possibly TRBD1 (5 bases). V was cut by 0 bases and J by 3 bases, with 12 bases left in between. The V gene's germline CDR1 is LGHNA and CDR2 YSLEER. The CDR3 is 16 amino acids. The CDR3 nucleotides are TGCGCCAGCAGCCAAGAAAGAGGGGATCTCAATCAGCCCCAGCATTTT. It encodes CASSQERGDLNQPQHF.

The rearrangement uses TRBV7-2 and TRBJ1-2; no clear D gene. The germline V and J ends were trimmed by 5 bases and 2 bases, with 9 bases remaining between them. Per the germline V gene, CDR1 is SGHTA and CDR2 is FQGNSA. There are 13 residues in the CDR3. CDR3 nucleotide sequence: TGTGCCAGCAGCGAGCAGAGGAACTATGGCTACACCTTC. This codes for CASSEQRNYGYTF.

CDR3 protein: CASSLESPDTQYF. As DNA, the CDR3 is TGTGCCAGCAGCTTGGAATCCCCTGATACGCAGTATTTT. The chain recombines TRBV5-6 with TRBJ2-3; D is ambiguous. CDR1 is SGHDT and CDR2 is YYEEEE in the germline V gene. V was shortened by 0 bases and J by 6 bases, with 8 bases between the two germline ends. The CDR3 sequence is 13 residues long.

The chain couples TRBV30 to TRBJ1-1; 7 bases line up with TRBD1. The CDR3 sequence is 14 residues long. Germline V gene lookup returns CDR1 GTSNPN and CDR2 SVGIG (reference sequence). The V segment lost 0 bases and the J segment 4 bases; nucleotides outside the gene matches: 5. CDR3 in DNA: TGTGCCTGGAGTGTATGGGGACAGATCACTGAAGCTTTCTTT. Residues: CAWSVWGQITEAFF.

CDR3 sequence reads: CASSGGTGGWNTEAFF. Here the CDR3 DNA reads TGTGCCAGCAGTGGAGGGACAGGGGGCTGGAACACTGAAGCTTTCTTT. V usage is TRBV25-1 and J usage is TRBJ1-1; 12 bases match TRBD1. J gave up 1 base and V 4 bases, and 4 bases lay outside the gene matches. The germline V gene has CDR1 MGHDK and CDR2 SYGVNS. This CDR3 region has 16 residues.

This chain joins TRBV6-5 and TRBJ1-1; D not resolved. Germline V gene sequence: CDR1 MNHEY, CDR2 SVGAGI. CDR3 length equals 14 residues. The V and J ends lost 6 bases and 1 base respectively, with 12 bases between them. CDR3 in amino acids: CASSRPTPNTEAFF. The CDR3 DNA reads TGTGCCAGCAGCCGACCCACTCCGAACACTGAAGCTTTCTTT.

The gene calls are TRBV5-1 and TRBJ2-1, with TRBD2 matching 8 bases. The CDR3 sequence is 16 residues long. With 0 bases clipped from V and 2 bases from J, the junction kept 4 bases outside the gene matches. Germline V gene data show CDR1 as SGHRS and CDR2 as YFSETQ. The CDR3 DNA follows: TGCGCCAGCAGCTTGGCAAGCGGGAGTCCCTACAATGAGCAGTTCTTC. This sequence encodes CASSLASGSPYNEQFF.

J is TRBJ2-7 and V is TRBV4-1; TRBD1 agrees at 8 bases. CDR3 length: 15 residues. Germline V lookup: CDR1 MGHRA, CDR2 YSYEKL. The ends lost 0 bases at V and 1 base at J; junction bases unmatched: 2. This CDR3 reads CASSQEHRGSYEQYF. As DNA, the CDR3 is TGCGCCAGCAGCCAAGAGCACAGGGGGTCCTACGAGCAGTACTTC.

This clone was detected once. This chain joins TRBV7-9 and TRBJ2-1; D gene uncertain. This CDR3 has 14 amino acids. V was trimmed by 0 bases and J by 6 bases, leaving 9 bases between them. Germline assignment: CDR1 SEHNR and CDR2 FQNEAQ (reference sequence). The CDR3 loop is CASSLAGALNEQFF. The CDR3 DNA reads TGTGCCAGCAGCTTAGCTGGAGCTCTCAATGAGCAGTTCTTC.

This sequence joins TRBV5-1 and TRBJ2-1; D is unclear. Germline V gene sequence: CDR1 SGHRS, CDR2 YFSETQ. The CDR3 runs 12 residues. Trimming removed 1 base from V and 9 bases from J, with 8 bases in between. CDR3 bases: TGCGCCAGCAGCTTGATGACGACTGAGCAGTTCTTC. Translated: CASSLMTTEQFF.

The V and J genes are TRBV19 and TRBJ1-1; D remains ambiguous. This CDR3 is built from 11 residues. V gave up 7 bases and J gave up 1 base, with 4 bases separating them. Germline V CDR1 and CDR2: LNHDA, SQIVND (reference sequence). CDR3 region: CASTENTEAFF. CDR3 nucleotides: TGTGCCAGTACCGAGAACACTGAAGCTTTCTTT.